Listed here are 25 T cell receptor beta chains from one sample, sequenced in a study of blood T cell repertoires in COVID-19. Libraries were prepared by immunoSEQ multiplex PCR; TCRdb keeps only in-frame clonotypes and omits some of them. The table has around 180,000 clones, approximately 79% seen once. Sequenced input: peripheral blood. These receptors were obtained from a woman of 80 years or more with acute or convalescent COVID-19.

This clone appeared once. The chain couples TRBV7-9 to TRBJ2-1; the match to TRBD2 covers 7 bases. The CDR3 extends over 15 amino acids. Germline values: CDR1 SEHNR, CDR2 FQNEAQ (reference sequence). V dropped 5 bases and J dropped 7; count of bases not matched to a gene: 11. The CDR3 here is CASSHSGGSQNEQFF. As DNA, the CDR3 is TGTGCCAGCAGCCATAGTGGCGGGAGTCAGAATGAGCAGTTCTTC.

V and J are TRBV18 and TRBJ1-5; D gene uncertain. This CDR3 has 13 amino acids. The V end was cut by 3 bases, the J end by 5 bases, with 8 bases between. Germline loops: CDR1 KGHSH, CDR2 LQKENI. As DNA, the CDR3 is TGTGCCAGCTCACCGGCAGGCCATCAGCCCCAGCATTTT. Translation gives CASSPAGHQPQHF.

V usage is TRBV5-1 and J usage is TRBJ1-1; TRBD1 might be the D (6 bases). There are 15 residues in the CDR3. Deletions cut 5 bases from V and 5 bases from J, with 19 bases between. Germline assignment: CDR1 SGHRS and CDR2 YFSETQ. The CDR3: CASSFFGGGQTEAFF. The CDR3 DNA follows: TGCGCCAGCAGTTTCTTTGGTGGGGGCCAGACTGAAGCTTTCTTT. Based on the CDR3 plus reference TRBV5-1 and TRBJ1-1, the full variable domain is KAGVTQTPRYLIKTRGQQVTLSCSPISGHRSVSWYQQTPGQGLQFLFEYFSETQRNKGNFPGRFSGRQFSNSRSEMNVSTLELGDSALYLCASSFFGGGQTEAFFGQGTRLTVV.

The CDR3 nucleotides read TGTGCCAGCAGCCTTGGACTAGCGGGAGGTGCCTACGAGCAGTACTTC. Protein product: CASSLGLAGGAYEQYF. The rearrangement links TRBV4-2 to TRBJ2-7; TRBD2 aligns across 14 bases. V gave up 4 bases and J gave up 2 bases; unmatched junction bases: 4. Germline V CDR1 and CDR2: LGHNA, YNFKEQ. The CDR3 contains 16 residues.

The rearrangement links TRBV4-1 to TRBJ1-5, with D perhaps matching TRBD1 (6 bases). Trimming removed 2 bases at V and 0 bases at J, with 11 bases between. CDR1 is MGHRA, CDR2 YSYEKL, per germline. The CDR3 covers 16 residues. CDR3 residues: CASSQPDRYSNQPQHF. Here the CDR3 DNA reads TGCGCCAGCAGCCAACCCGACAGGTATAGCAATCAGCCCCAGCATTTT.

The CDR3 sequence is CASSYALAGGGDEQFF. The CDR3 region has the DNA TGTGCCAGCAGTTACGCGTTAGCGGGAGGGGGGGATGAGCAGTTCTTC. The V gene is TRBV6-2 or TRBV6-3, the J gene TRBJ2-1, with 11 positions matching TRBD2. V was pared by 2 bases and J by 8 bases, with 8 bases of the junction left unmatched. This CDR3 region has 16 residues. CDR1 is MNHEY and CDR2 is SVGEGT in the germline V gene.

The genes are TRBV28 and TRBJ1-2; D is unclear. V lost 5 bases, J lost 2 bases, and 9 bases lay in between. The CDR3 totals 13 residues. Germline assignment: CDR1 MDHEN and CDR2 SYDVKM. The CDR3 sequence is CASSDGGNYGYTF. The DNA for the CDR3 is TGTGCCAGCAGTGACGGAGGAAACTATGGCTACACCTTC.

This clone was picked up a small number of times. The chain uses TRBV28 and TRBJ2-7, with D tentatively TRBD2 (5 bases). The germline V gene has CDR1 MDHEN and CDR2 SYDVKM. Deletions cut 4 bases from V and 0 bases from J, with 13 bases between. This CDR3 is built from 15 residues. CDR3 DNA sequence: TGTGCCAGCAGTTGGGTAGCGCAAGGCTCCTACGAGCAGTACTTC. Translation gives CASSWVAQGSYEQYF.

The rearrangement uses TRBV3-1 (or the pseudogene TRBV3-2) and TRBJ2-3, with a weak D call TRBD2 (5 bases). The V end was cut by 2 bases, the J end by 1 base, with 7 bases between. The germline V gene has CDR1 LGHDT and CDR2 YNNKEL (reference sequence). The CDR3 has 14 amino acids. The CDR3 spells CASSQNSGTDTQYF. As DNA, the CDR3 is TGTGCCAGCAGCCAAAATAGCGGCACAGATACGCAGTATTTT.

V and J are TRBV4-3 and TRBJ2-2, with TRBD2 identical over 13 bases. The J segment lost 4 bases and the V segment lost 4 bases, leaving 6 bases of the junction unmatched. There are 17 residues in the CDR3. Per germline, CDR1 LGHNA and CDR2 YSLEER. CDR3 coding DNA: TGCGCCAGCAGCCCCGAACTAGCGGGAGGGGTCACCGGGGAGCTGTTTTTT. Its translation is CASSPELAGGVTGELFF.

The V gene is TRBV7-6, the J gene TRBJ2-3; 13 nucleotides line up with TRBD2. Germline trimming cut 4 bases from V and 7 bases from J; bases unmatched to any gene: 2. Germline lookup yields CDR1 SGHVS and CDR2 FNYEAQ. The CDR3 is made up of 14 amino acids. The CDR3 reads CASSSGLAGNTQYF. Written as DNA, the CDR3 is TGTGCCAGCAGCTCGGGACTAGCGGGGAATACGCAGTATTTT.

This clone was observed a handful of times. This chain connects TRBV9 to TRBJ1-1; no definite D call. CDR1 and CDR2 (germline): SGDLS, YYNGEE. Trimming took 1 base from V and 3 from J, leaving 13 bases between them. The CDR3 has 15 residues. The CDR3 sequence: CASSVFAGEDTEAFF. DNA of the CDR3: TGTGCCAGCAGCGTATTTGCGGGTGAGGACACTGAAGCTTTCTTT.

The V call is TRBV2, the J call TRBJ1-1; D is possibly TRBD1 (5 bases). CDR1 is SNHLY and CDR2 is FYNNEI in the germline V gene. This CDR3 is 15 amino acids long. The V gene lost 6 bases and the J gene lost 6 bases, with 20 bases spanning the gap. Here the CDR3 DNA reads TGTGCCAGCAGCTATCAGACAATTATAGGGGCTGAAGCTTTCTTT. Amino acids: CASSYQTIIGAEAFF.

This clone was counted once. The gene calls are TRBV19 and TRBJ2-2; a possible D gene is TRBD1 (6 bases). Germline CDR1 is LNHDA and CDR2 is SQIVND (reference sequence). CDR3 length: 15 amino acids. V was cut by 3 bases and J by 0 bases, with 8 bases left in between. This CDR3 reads CASSIGGTNTGELFF. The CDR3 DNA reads TGTGCCAGTAGTATTGGGGGCACGAACACCGGGGAGCTGTTTTTT. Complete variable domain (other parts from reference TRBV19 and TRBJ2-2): DGGITQSPKYLFRKEGQNVTLSCEQNLNHDAMYWYRQDPGQGLRLIYYSQIVNDFQKGDIAEGYSVSREKKESFPLTVTSAQKNPTAFYLCASSIGGTNTGELFFGEGSRLTVL.

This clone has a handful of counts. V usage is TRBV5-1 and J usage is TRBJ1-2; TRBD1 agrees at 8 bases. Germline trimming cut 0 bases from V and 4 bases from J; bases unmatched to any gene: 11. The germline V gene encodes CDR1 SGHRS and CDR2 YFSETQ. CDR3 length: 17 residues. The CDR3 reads CASSLVGGQASGYGYTF. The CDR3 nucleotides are TGCGCCAGCAGCTTGGTGGGGGGACAGGCGTCTGGCTATGGCTACACCTTC.

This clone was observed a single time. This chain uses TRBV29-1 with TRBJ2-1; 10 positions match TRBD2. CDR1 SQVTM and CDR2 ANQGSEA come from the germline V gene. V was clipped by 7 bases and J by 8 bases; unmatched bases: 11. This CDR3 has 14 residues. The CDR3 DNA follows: TGCAGCGCCAGAGCGGGAGGGCCAAGAGATGAGCAGTTCTTC. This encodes CSARAGGPRDEQFF.

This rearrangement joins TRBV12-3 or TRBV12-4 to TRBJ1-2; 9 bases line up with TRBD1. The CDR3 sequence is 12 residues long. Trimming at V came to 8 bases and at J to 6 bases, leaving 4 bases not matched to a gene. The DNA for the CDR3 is TGTGCCAGCGCGGGACAGGGAGATGGCTACACCTTC. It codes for CASAGQGDGYTF.

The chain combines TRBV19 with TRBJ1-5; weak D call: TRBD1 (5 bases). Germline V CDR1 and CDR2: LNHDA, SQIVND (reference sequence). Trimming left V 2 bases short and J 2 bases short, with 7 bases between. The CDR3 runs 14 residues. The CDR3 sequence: CASSIRRGNQPQHF. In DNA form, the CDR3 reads TGTGCCAGTAGTATACGCAGGGGCAATCAGCCCCAGCATTTT.

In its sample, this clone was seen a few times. The CDR3 DNA reads TGTGCCAGCAGTTTATTGGGAGGGCAGGGTAACGGCTACACCTTC. It codes for CASSLLGGQGNGYTF. The chain has TRBV27 and TRBJ1-2; D might be TRBD1 (5 bases). Germline V lookup: CDR1 MNHEY, CDR2 SMNVEV (reference sequence). The V end lost 1 base, the J end lost 8 bases, and 17 bases lay between the germline ends. CDR3 length: 15 amino acids.

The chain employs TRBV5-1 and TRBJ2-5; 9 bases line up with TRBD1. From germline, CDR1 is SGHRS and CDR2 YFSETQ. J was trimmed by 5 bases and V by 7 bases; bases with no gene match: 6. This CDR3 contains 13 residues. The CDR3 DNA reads TGCGCCAGCCGCCTCGGACAGGGGGAGACCCAGTACTTC. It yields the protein CASRLGQGETQYF.

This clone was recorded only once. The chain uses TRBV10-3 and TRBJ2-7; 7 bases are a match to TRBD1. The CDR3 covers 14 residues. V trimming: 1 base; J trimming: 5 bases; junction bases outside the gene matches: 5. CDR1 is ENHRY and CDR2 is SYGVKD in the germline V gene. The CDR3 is CAISEWVQGNEQYF. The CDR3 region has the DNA TGTGCCATCAGTGAGTGGGTACAGGGGAACGAGCAGTACTTC.

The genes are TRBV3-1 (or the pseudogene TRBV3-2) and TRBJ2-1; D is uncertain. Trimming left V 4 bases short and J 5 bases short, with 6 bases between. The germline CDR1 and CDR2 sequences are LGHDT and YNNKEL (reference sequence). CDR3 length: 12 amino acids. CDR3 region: CASSLPDNEQFF. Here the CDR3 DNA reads TGTGCCAGCAGCCTCCCTGACAATGAGCAGTTCTTC.

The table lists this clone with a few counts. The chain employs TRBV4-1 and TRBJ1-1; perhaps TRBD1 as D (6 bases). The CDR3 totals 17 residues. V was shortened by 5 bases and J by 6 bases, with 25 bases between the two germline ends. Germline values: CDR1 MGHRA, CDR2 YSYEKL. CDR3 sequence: CASSKSGTSLFSAEAFF. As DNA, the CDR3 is TGCGCCAGCAGCAAATCCGGGACAAGTCTGTTTAGCGCTGAAGCTTTCTTT.

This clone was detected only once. CDR3 sequence reads: CAVSWTGGSYEQYF. CDR3 DNA: TGTGCCGTGAGCTGGACAGGGGGTTCCTACGAGCAGTACTTC. The chain joins TRBV10-3 to TRBJ2-7, with TRBD1 identical over 10 bases. The CDR3 totals 14 residues. CDR1 is ENHRY and CDR2 is SYGVKD in the germline V gene. The ends lost 11 bases at V and 1 base at J; junction bases unmatched: 8.

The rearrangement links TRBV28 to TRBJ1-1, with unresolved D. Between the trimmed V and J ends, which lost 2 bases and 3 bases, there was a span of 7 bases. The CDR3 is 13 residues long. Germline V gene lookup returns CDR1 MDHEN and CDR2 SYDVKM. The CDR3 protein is CASSLGRDTEAFF. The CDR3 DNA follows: TGTGCCAGCAGTTTAGGTCGGGACACTGAAGCTTTCTTT.